This TCR beta chain was identified during a study of blood T cell repertoires in COVID-19 (dated by TCRdb to about 2020). Study-level background: Samples from collaborators originated in the United States, Italy and Spain and spanned both the acute and convalescent phases of COVID-19. The material from the prospective study consisted of cDNA or gDNA derived from T cells, B-cell-depleted T cells, or PBMCs. The samples were drawn from the first 160 participants of the ongoing ImmuneRACE study and from 1,254 subjects provided by 6 global collaborators. The repertoires were released in a freely available public database meant as a resource for research on the immune response to SARS-CoV-2. The dataset comprised deeply sampled blood TCRbeta repertoires from subjects exposed to, actively infected with, or recovered from COVID-19. Nearly every sample came with metadata listing a de-identified subject ID, COVID-19 status, age in years and sex. HLA class I and class II types, where available, came from metadata supplied by the sample provider rather than from assay-based typing. Overall study outcomes, separate from this receptor: Clinical and demographic metadata were provided uncurated, with the amount varying by source and participant.

In the case of this clone: There is no known antigen for this receptor. No qualities accompany the bases; no much larger clone lies one base away.

The CDR3 goes from the cysteine to the phenylalanine over 15 residues. This entry keeps only the CDR3 DNA: 45 bases, framed from base 1. The germline V gene specifies SGHTA as CDR1 and FQGNSA as CDR2. The V end gives up 1 base and the J end 6 bases, leaving 4 bases in the junction not matched to a gene. The immunoSEQ Assay, a bias-controlled multiplex PCR, was used to amplify TCRbeta CDR3 regions from genomic DNA. In the paper's pipeline: The number of nucleated cells in each sample was estimated by amplification of reference gene primers within the assay. Sequence reads were collapsed and filtered to measure the absolute abundance of every unique TCRbeta CDR3 rearrangement. For each sample, productive Simpson clonality was calculated as the square root of Simpson's diversity index across productive rearrangements. TCRdb holds this immuneACCESS table with in-frame rearrangements only. Some clones are missing; in checked studies, unresolved V genes explain under half, and the rest has no known cause. Clone size and the V and J calls come from that table; the DNA yielded D and trimming. Counted in this sample were tens of thousands of clones; 75% to 90% of them appeared once. The top ten constitute about 12% of the sample.

Collaborating institutions collected whole blood in K2EDTA tubes following their own protocols. For TCRbeta analysis, collaborators shipped samples as frozen whole blood, isolated PBMCs, or DNA extracted from either of those sample types. Sequencing used peripheral blood. This sequence was found in a man in his 70s with acute or convalescent COVID-19. The chain is made from TRBV7-2 and TRBJ1-4; 8 middle bases align to TRBD1. The DNA sequence is as follows: TGTGCCAGCAGCTTAGGATCAGGGGGCCATGAAAAACTGTTTTTT. The encoded protein is CASSLGSGGHEKLFF.